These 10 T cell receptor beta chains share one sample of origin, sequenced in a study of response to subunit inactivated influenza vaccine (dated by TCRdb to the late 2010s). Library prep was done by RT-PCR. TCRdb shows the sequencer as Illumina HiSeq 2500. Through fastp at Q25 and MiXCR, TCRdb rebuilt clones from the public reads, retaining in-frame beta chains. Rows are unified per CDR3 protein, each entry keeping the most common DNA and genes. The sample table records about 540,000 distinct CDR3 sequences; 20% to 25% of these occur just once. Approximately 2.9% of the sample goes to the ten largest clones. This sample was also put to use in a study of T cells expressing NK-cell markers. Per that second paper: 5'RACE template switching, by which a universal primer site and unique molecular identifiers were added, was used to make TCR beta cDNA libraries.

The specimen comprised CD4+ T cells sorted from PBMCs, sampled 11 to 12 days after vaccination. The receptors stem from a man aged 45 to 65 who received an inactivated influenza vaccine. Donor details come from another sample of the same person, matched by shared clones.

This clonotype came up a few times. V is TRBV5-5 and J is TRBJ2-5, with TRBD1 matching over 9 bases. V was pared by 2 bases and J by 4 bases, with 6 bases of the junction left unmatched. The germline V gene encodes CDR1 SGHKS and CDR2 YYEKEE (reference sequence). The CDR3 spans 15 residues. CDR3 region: CASSFGTGRTETQYF. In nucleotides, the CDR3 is TGTGCCAGCAGCTTCGGGACAGGGAGGACAGAGACCCAGTACTTC.

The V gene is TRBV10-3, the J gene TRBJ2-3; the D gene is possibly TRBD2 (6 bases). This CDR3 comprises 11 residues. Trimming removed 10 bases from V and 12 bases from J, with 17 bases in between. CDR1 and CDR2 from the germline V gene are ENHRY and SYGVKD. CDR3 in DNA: TGTGCCAACGGACCCGGGACTGAACAGTATTTT. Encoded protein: CANGPGTEQYF.

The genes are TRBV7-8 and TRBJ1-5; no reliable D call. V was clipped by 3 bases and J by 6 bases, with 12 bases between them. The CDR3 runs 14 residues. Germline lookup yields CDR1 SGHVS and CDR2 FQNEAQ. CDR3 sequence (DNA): TGTGCCAGCAGCTTCAACGCGGGTACTCAGCCCCAGCATTTT. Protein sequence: CASSFNAGTQPQHF.

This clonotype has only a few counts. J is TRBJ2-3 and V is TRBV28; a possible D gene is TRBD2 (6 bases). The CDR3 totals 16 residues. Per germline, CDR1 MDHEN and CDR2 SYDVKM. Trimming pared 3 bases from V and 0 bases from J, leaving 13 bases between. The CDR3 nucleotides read TGTGCCAGCAGTTTTCCTTCGGCGGGAAGCACAGATACGCAGTATTTT. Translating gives CASSFPSAGSTDTQYF.

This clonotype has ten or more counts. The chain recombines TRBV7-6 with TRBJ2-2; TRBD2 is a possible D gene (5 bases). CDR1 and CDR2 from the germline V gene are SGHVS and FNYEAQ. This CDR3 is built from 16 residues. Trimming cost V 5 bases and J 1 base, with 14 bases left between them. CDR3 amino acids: CASSPEGRGNTGELFF. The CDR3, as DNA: TGTGCCAGCAGCCCCGAAGGACGGGGGAACACCGGGGAGCTGTTTTTT.

This CDR3 reads CSVAGGRNTEAFF. CDR3 bases: TGCAGCGTTGCTGGTGGGAGGAACACTGAAGCTTTCTTT. The rearrangement links TRBV29-1 to TRBJ1-1; no reliable D call. The CDR3 spans 13 residues. Trimming shortened V by 4 bases and J by 1 base, and 10 bases separated the two germline ends. From germline, CDR1 is SQVTM and CDR2 ANQGSEA. The entire variable domain, with the rest obtained from reference TRBV29-1 and TRBJ1-1, is as follows: SAVISQKPSRDICQRGTSLTIQCQVDSQVTMMFWYRQQPGQSLTLIATANQGSEATYESGFVIDKFPISRPNLTFSTLTVSNMSPEDSSIYLCSVAGGRNTEAFFGQGTRLTVV.

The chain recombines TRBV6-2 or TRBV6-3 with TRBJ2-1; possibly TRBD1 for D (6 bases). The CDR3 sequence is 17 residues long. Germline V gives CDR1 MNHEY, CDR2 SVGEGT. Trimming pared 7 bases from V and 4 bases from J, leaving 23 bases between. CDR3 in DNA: TGTGCCAGCAACAATCTAACAGGGTTTTTCCTATACAATGAGCAGTTCTTC. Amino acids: CASNNLTGFFLYNEQFF.

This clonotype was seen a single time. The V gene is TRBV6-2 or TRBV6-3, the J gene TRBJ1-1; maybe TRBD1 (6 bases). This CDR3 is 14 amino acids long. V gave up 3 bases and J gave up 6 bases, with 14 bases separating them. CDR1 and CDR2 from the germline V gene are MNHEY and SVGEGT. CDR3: CASSYVGGAAEAFF. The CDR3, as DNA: TGTGCCAGCAGTTATGTGGGGGGGGCCGCTGAAGCTTTCTTT.

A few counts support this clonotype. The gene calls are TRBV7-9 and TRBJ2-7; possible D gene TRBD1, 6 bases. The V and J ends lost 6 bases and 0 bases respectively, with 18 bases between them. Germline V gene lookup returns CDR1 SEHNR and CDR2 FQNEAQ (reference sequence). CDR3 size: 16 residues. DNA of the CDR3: TGTGCCAGCAGTTCACGGGAAGGGGGAAGCTCCTACGAGCAGTACTTC. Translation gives CASSSREGGSSYEQYF.

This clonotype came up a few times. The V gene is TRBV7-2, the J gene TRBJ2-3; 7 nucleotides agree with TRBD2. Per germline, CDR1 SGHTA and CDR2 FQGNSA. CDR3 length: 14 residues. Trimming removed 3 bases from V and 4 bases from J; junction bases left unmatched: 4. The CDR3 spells CASSLGLKADTQYF. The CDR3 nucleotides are TGTGCCAGCAGCTTGGGACTAAAAGCAGATACGCAGTATTTT.